One sample yielded the 2 T cell receptor beta chains listed below, sequenced in a study of blood T cells in healthy people across ages. Using a J-beta primer mix together with a sample-barcoded 5' primer, a second PCR was run for about 7 to 12 cycles. TCRdb reprocessed the 5' RACE reads with MiXCR, giving one entry per CDR3 protein. The table records about 1.6 million distinct CDR3 sequences, about 35% of them present only once. Sequenced material: blood. Source of these receptors: a woman in her thirties in good health.

This clonotype was observed a single time. This could be a read error, since a much larger clone is one nucleotide away. The rearrangement joins TRBV12-3 or TRBV12-4 to TRBJ2-1, with D maybe TRBD2 (5 bases). This CDR3 spans 13 amino acids. Trimming took off 7 bases at V and 13 bases at J, with 20 bases between the two ends. CDR3 amino acids: CASMRGSDETQFF. The CDR3, as DNA: TGTGCCAGCATGAGAGGGAGTGACGAGACCCAGTTCTTC.

This clonotype was observed many times. This chain connects TRBV7-3 to TRBJ2-7; 11 positions match TRBD2. This CDR3 has 15 amino acids. Germline trimming cut 0 bases from V and 4 bases from J; bases unmatched to any gene: 2. Germline lookup yields CDR1 SGHTA and CDR2 FQGTGA. The CDR3 region has the DNA TGTGCCAGCAGCTTAACCGGGACTAGCGGATACGAGCAGTACTTC. This encodes CASSLTGTSGYEQYF.